The clone carrying this T cell receptor (beta chain) was picked up one time. Its target is unknown. These data originate in a study of human thymus T cells. The CDR3 covers 17 residues. In germline, CDR1 is SNHLY, CDR2 FYNNEI. The V and J ends lost 4 bases and 3 bases, in that order; junction bases with no gene match: 12. Repertoires were generated with immunoSEQ multiplex PCR, while TCRdb's copy carries only in-frame clones and drops some. Of some 130,000 clones listed, around 96% are singletons. The source of the thymus tissue was resections taken during corrective heart surgery. Each of the donors was a healthy Finnish infant who was undergoing open corrective cardiac surgery for congenital heart defects. Broader study findings: The related literature has documented a marked overlap of thymic repertoires among unrelated individuals. What appeared biased in thymic and blood repertoires was the usage of V and J genes.

The sequencing input was thymus tissue. V is TRBV2 and J is TRBJ2-5; 9 bases match TRBD1. The receptor comes from a boy younger than two with a congenital heart defect but otherwise immunologically healthy. The CDR3 bases are TGTGCCAGCAGTGTTCACAGGGGGCGAGTTACAAAAGAGACCCAGTACTTC. Its translation: CASSVHRGRVTKETQYF.